These 27 T cell receptor beta chains were sequenced from one sample in a study of cytomegalovirus exposure and HLA in healthy donors. The PCR had 60 Vbeta and 13 Jbeta primers. Using immunoSEQ multiplex PCR, the repertoire was profiled, and TCRdb retains in-frame clones only, with some absent. The table for this sample gives 140,000 to 150,000 clones. Sequenced input: PBMCs. Receptors were obtained from a male donor in good health and CMV-seronegative.

The gene calls are TRBV13 and TRBJ1-6; TRBD1 might be the D (5 bases). The CDR3 is 15 residues long. V was trimmed by 5 bases and J by 14 bases, leaving 22 bases between them. Per germline, CDR1 PRHDT and CDR2 FYEKMQ (reference sequence). CDR3 region: CASSQGPGQGGALHF. As DNA, the CDR3 is TGTGCCAGCAGCCAAGGCCCGGGCCAGGGAGGGGCCCTCCACTTT.

The V call is TRBV6-1, the J call TRBJ2-7; no firm D call. The CDR3 has 12 residues. Germline V gives CDR1 MNHNS, CDR2 SASEGT. V lost 8 bases, J lost 6 bases, and 14 bases lay in between. The CDR3 DNA is TGTGCCAGCTCACCGGGTTATATCGAGCAGTACTTC. Amino acid sequence: CASSPGYIEQYF.

The chain combines TRBV7-2 with TRBJ2-4; the D gene is possibly TRBD2 (6 bases). Germline CDR1 reads SGHTA; CDR2 reads FQGNSA. The V end was cut by 0 bases, the J end by 11 bases, with 20 bases between. The CDR3 totals 16 residues. The CDR3 DNA follows: TGTGCCAGCAGCTTAGCGGGGGGAGTAAGGAGCGTTGTTCAGTACTTC. It yields the protein CASSLAGGVRSVVQYF.

The rearrangement uses TRBV6-5 and TRBJ2-2; D possibly corresponds to TRBD1 (5 bases). With 8 bases removed from V and 5 bases from J, the gap between germline ends came to 15 bases. The CDR3 has 14 amino acids. Germline assignment: CDR1 MNHEY and CDR2 SVGAGI. In DNA, the CDR3 is TGTGCCAGCTCAGGGATCGTCAGTACCGGGGAGCTGTTTTTT. Amino acids: CASSGIVSTGELFF.

The chain is built from TRBV6-5 and TRBJ2-1, with D unclear. Trimming left V 2 bases short and J 8 bases short, with 19 bases between. This CDR3 is 16 amino acids long. Germline loops: CDR1 MNHEY, CDR2 SVGAGI. The CDR3 spells CASSYAPFPFLDEQFF. The CDR3 DNA follows: TGTGCCAGCAGTTACGCGCCGTTTCCCTTTTTGGATGAGCAGTTCTTC.

The V gene is TRBV5-1, the J gene TRBJ1-3, with 9 bases lining up with TRBD1. Trimming removed 4 bases from V and 0 bases from J; junction bases left unmatched: 8. The length of the CDR3 is 17 residues. Per the germline V gene, CDR1 is SGHRS and CDR2 is YFSETQ. CDR3 protein: CASSHSSGQGSGNTIYF. The CDR3 nucleotides read TGCGCCAGCAGCCACTCCTCGGGACAGGGCTCTGGAAACACCATATATTTT.

This chain uses TRBV14 with TRBJ2-5, with 8 bases aligning to TRBD1. V dropped 2 bases and J dropped 5; count of bases not matched to a gene: 7. The CDR3 is 15 amino acids. The germline V gene encodes CDR1 SGHDN and CDR2 FVKESK. In DNA form, the CDR3 reads TGTGCCAGCAGCCAATACAGGGGGATCGAGGAGACCCAGTACTTC. Amino acid sequence: CASSQYRGIEETQYF.

This chain connects TRBV18 to TRBJ2-5; TRBD1 matches 9 bases. The junction had 3 bases not matched to a gene; V was cut back by 5 bases and J by 2 bases. The CDR3 spans 14 residues. Germline assignment: CDR1 KGHSH and CDR2 LQKENI. CDR3 in DNA: TGTGCCAGCTCAGCGGACAGGGGTCAAGAGACCCAGTACTTC. It translates to CASSADRGQETQYF. The whole variable domain, remainder taken from reference TRBV18 and TRBJ2-5, is NAGVMQNPRHLVRRRGQEARLRCSPMKGHSHVYWYRQLPEEGLKFMVYLQKENIIDESGMPKERFSAEFPKEGPSILRIQQVVRGDSAAYFCASSADRGQETQYFGPGTRLLVL.

The CDR3 nucleotides read TGTGCCAGCAGTGGGCTAGCTGTTGGGAATGAGCAGTTCTTC. It specifies CASSGLAVGNEQFF. V and J are TRBV25-1 and TRBJ2-1; possible D gene TRBD2, 5 bases. The CDR3 runs 14 residues. CDR1 and CDR2 (germline): MGHDK, SYGVNS. With 4 bases removed from V and 7 bases from J, the gap between germline ends came to 14 bases.

V gene TRBV7-8 combines with J gene TRBJ2-7, with 8 bases matching TRBD1. Germline V gives CDR1 SGHVS, CDR2 FQNEAQ. V lost 5 bases to trimming and J lost 4 bases; unmatched junction nucleotides: 7. The CDR3 has 14 residues. The CDR3 spells CASSPGQGPYEQYF. The CDR3 coding sequence is TGTGCCAGCAGCCCCGGACAGGGCCCATACGAGCAGTACTTC.

The chain recombines TRBV15 with TRBJ2-1, with 7 positions matching TRBD1. The CDR3 contains 18 residues. Trimming cost V 3 bases and J 1 base; bases outside gene matches: 12. Germline lookup yields CDR1 LNHNV and CDR2 YYDKDF (reference sequence). The CDR3 sequence is CATSSTRTTGESYNEQFF. The CDR3 coding sequence is TGTGCCACCAGCAGCACGAGAACTACAGGGGAGTCCTACAATGAGCAGTTCTTC.

The chain carries TRBV5-6 and TRBJ2-7, with 15 nucleotides matching TRBD2. The CDR3 spans 16 residues. Trimming cost V 5 bases and J 5 bases; bases outside gene matches: 8. Germline V gene lookup returns CDR1 SGHDT and CDR2 YYEEEE. CDR3 region: CASSVPGLAGGDEQYF. The CDR3 DNA follows: TGTGCCAGCAGTGTTCCCGGACTAGCGGGGGGGGACGAGCAGTACTTC.

The chain links TRBV20-1 to TRBJ2-7; D is uncertain. CDR1 is DFQATT, CDR2 SNEGSKA, per germline (reference sequence). This CDR3 region has 11 residues. V lost 3 bases to trimming and J lost 1 base, with 4 bases between them. CDR3 DNA sequence: TGCAGTGCTAGGACATCCTACGAGCAGTACTTC. Translating it yields CSARTSYEQYF.

This chain links TRBV5-1 with TRBJ2-7, with D perhaps TRBD2 (6 bases). In germline, CDR1 is SGHRS, CDR2 YFSETQ. This CDR3 has 14 residues. Between the trimmed V and J ends, which lost 0 bases and 9 bases, there was a span of 16 bases. CDR3 residues: CASSLGTNEAAQYF. DNA of the CDR3: TGCGCCAGCAGCTTGGGGACTAACGAAGCGGCGCAGTACTTC.

The chain combines TRBV7-3 with TRBJ1-2; 7 nucleotides line up with TRBD1. The V gene end was trimmed by 5 bases and the J gene end by 0 bases; junction bases not matched to a gene: 6. Germline CDR1 and CDR2: SGHTA and FQGTGA. The CDR3 runs to 15 residues. CDR3 in DNA: TGTGCCAGCAGCCCTTCCGGGACAGCTAACTATGGCTACACCTTC. This gives the protein CASSPSGTANYGYTF. Full variable domain (remainder filled in from reference TRBV7-3 and TRBJ1-2): GAGVSQTPSNKVTEKGKYVELRCDPISGHTALYWYRQSLGQGPEFLIYFQGTGAADDSGLPNDRFFAVRPEGSVSTLKIQRTERGDSAVYLCASSPSGTANYGYTFGSGTRLTVV.

The chain couples TRBV27 to TRBJ2-1, with 10 bases fitting TRBD2. There are 17 residues in the CDR3. The ends lost 5 bases at V and 7 bases at J; junction bases unmatched: 14. Germline CDR1 reads MNHEY; CDR2 reads SMNVEV (reference sequence). The CDR3 sequence is CASSLDLAGATRNEQFF. Here the CDR3 DNA reads TGTGCCAGCAGTCTCGACCTAGCGGGGGCCACAAGAAATGAGCAGTTCTTC.

The chain uses TRBV19 and TRBJ2-1; 10 bases map to TRBD2. The CDR3 is 15 amino acids. Germline trimming cut 7 bases from V and 8 bases from J; bases unmatched to any gene: 11. CDR1 LNHDA and CDR2 SQIVND come from the germline V gene (reference sequence). CDR3 DNA sequence: TGTGCCAGTAATGATCCAGCGGGAGGGTTCTATGAGCAGTTCTTC. It is translated as CASNDPAGGFYEQFF.

This chain links TRBV6-5 with TRBJ1-2; 9 positions agree with TRBD1. The CDR3 runs to 13 residues. Trimming removed 6 bases from V and 4 bases from J; junction bases left unmatched: 3. Germline CDR1 reads MNHEY; CDR2 reads SVGAGI. DNA for the CDR3: TGTGCCAGCAGCGGGACAGGGAGCTATGGCTACACCTTC. Translation: CASSGTGSYGYTF.

The chain couples TRBV27 to TRBJ2-2; TRBD1 agrees at 7 bases. This CDR3 spans 17 amino acids. Losses at the gene ends were 7 bases for V and 2 bases for J; bases not matched to a gene: 13. The V gene's germline CDR1 is MNHEY and CDR2 SMNVEV (reference sequence). The CDR3 region has the DNA TGTGCCAGCACCCTGGACAGGACGGGGAAAAACACCGGGGAGCTGTTTTTT. Protein sequence: CASTLDRTGKNTGELFF.

The chain uses TRBV9 and TRBJ1-5; D gene ambiguous. V was shortened by 4 bases and J by 0 bases, with 14 bases between the two germline ends. CDR1 is SGDLS, CDR2 YYNGEE, per germline. The CDR3 contains 16 residues. This CDR3 reads CASSPGGPYSNQPQHF. The CDR3 DNA reads as TGTGCCAGCAGCCCGGGCGGGCCGTATAGCAATCAGCCCCAGCATTTT.

The chain joins TRBV6-6 to TRBJ2-7; TRBD2 might be the D (6 bases). V was trimmed by 6 bases and J by 2 bases, leaving 11 bases between them. The CDR3 runs to 13 residues. Germline CDR1 reads MNHNY; CDR2 reads SVGAGI (reference sequence). The CDR3 spells CASSLGGTYEQYF. DNA for the CDR3: TGTGCCAGCAGCCTCGGGGGAACCTACGAGCAGTACTTC.

J is TRBJ2-7 and V is TRBV6-5; D uncertain. V was cut by 0 bases and J by 3 bases, with 6 bases left in between. This CDR3 is built from 13 residues. Germline V gene lookup returns CDR1 MNHEY and CDR2 SVGAGI. Written as DNA, the CDR3 is TGTGCCAGCAGTTACTCGGGCAGCTACGAGCAGTACTTC. It translates to CASSYSGSYEQYF.

The chain has TRBV2 and TRBJ1-1; possibly TRBD1 for D (5 bases). Trimming removed 4 bases at V and 3 bases at J, with 15 bases between. CDR1 and CDR2 from the germline V gene are SNHLY and FYNNEI. This CDR3 comprises 15 residues. The CDR3 DNA sequence: TGTGCCAGCAGTGCCCTCGGGGGTTGGGACACTGAAGCTTTCTTT. Its translation: CASSALGGWDTEAFF.

This chain links TRBV27 with TRBJ1-6; 12 positions match TRBD1. CDR1 is MNHEY, CDR2 SMNVEV, per germline (reference sequence). With V trimmed by 3 bases and J by 10 bases, 7 bases remained unmatched. This CDR3 is built from 16 residues. The CDR3, as DNA: TGTGCCAGCAGTTTGTCCGGGGACAGGGGGCGATCACCCCTCCACTTT. It encodes CASSLSGDRGRSPLHF.

The V gene is TRBV30, the J gene TRBJ1-1, with D possibly being TRBD1 (5 bases). Trimming cost V 2 bases and J 4 bases, with 8 bases left between them. Germline V gene sequence: CDR1 GTSNPN, CDR2 SVGIG (reference sequence). The length of the CDR3 is 12 residues. The DNA for the CDR3 is TGTGCCTGGAGTCCCAGGGCCACTGAAGCTTTCTTT. Its translation: CAWSPRATEAFF.

The chain couples TRBV19 to TRBJ1-4, with 7 bases fitting TRBD1. This CDR3 region has 15 residues. Germline lookup yields CDR1 LNHDA and CDR2 SQIVND (reference sequence). J lost 1 base, V lost 6 bases, and 5 bases had no gene match. CDR3 sequence reads: CASRGRGRTNEKLFF. The CDR3 bases are TGTGCCAGTAGAGGCAGGGGGAGAACTAATGAAAAACTGTTTTTT.

The genes are TRBV10-3 and TRBJ1-3; D might be TRBD1 (5 bases). Germline CDR1 ENHRY, CDR2 SYGVKD. With 6 bases removed from V and 1 base from J, the gap between germline ends came to 13 bases. This CDR3 is built from 15 residues. CDR3 loop: CAISVDSLSGNTIYF. The CDR3 DNA sequence: TGTGCCATCAGCGTCGACAGCCTATCTGGAAACACCATATATTTT.